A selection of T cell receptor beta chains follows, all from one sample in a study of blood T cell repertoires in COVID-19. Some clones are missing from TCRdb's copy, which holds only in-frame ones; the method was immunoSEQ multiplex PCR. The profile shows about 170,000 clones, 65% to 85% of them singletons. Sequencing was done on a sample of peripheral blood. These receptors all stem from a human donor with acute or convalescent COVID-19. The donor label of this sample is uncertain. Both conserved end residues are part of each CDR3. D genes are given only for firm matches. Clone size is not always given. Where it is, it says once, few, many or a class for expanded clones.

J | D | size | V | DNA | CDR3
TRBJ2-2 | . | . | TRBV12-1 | TGTGCCAGCAGCTCCCGACAGGGGGTGGGCACCGGGGAGCTGTTTTTT | CASSSRQGVGTGELFF
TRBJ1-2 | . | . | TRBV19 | TGTGCCAGTACTCCTGTTTGGTTGGCGCGGGGGGAGGGCTATGGCTACACCTTC | CASTPVWLARGEGYGYTF
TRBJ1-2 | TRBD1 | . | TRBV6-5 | TGTGCCAGCAGCCCCCGGGAGGGGGCCAGCTATGGCTACACCTTC | CASSPREGASYGYTF
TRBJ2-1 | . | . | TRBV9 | TGTGCCAGCAGCGTAGGTTCGAATGAGCAGTTCTTC | CASSVGSNEQFF
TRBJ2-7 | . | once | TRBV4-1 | TGCGCCAGCAGCCAAGTCAGGGCGGCCCCCTCCTACGAGCAGTACTTC | CASSQVRAAPSYEQYF
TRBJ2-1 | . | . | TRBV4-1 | TGCGCCAGCAGCCAAGATGAGCGGGCCTCCTACAATGAGCAGTTCTTC | CASSQDERASYNEQFF
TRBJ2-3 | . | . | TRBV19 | TGTGCCAGTACCAGGGCTAGCACAGATACGCAGTATTTT | CASTRASTDTQYF
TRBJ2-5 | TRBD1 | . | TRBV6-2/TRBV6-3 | TGTGCCAGCAGTTACATTGGGACAGGGCACCAAGAGACCCAGTACTTC | CASSYIGTGHQETQYF
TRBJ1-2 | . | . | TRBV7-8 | TGTGCCAGCAGCTCCAACCAGGCTAACTATGGCTACACCTTC | CASSSNQANYGYTF
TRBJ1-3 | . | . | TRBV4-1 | TGCGCCAGCAGCCAAGGCCCAGGGGGAAACACCATATATTTT | CASSQGPGGNTIYF
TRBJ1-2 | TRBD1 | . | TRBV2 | TGTGCCAGCAGTGGAGCAGGGGACAGGGGGCTTGCGCACGGCTACACCTTC | CASSGAGDRGLAHGYTF
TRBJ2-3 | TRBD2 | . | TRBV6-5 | TGTGCCAGCAGACTAGCGGGGGGGCCAGATACGCAGTATTTT | CASRLAGGPDTQYF
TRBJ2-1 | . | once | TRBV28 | TGTGCCAGCAGTAGTAACAGGGAACAAAGATACAATGAGCAGTTCTTC | CASSSNREQRYNEQFF
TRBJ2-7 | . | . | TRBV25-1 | TGTGCCAGCAGAACAAAATACGAGCAGTACTTC | CASRTKYEQYF
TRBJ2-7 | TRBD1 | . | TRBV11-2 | TGTGCCAGCAGCCCGGCCAGGGGGAGCTACGAGCAGTACTTC | CASSPARGSYEQYF
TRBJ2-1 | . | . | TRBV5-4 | TGTGCCAGCAGCTTACCGAGGTGGGATGAGCAGTTCTTC | CASSLPRWDEQFF
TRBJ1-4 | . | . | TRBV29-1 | TGCAGCGTTGGTGGGGGGGTCGGCGAAAAACTGTTTTTT | CSVGGGVGEKLFF
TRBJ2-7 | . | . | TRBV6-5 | TGTGCCAGCAGAGGAGTGGGTCTCGGCTACGAGCAGTACTTC | CASRGVGLGYEQYF
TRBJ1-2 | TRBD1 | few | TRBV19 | TGTGCCAGTAGTTTACTTCCGGGACAGGGTCACTATGGCTACACCTTC | CASSLLPGQGHYGYTF
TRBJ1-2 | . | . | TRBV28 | TGTGCCAGCGGAGGGGATGCTGTGTACTATGGCTACACCTTC | CASGGDAVYYGYTF
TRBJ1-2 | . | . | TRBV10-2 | TGCGCCAGCAGTGAGGCGGCAGGGCGCACGTCAGGCTACACCTTC | CASSEAAGRTSGYTF
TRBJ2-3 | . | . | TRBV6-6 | TGTGCCAGCATCGGGAATACGGGGGATACGCAGTATTTT | CASIGNTGDTQYF
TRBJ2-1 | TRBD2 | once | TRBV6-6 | TGTGCCAGCAGTCGACTAGCGGGGGGGCAGGGGAATGAGCAGTTCTTC | CASSRLAGGQGNEQFF
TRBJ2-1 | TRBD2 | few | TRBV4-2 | TGTGCCAGCAGCCGGTGGACTAGCGGGGGACCAGGGGAGCAGTTCTTC | CASSRWTSGGPGEQFF
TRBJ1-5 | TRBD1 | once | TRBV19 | TGTGCCAGTAGTATGGGTTGGGACAGGGGTATAAGTCAGCCCCAGCATTTT | CASSMGWDRGISQPQHF
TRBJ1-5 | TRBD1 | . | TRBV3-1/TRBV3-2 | TGTGCCAGCAGCCTGGGACAGGGAAATCAGCCCCAGCATTTT | CASSLGQGNQPQHF
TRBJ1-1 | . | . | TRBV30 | TGTGCGTCGGGGTCCTTCACTGAAGCTTTCTTT | CASGSFTEAFF
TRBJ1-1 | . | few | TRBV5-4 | TGTGCCAGCAGCTTGGGGGAGAGGTCCAGTATGAACACTGAAGCTTTCTTT | CASSLGERSSMNTEAFF
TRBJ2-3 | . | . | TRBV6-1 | TGTGCCAGCAGTGAAGCGCTTCTTGGACAGAGCACAGATACGCAGTATTTT | CASSEALLGQSTDTQYF
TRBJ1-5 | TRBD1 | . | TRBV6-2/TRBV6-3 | TGTGCCAGCAGTTTCGCCCCCGGGACAGGCCAGCCCCAGCATTTT | CASSFAPGTGQPQHF
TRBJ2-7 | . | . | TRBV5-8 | TGTGCCAGCAGCTTGGGGGGCAGCTTCTACGAGCAGTACTTC | CASSLGGSFYEQYF
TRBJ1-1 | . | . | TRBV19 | TGTGCCAGCTCGGACACCTTGGGGACTGAAGCTTTCTTT | CASSDTLGTEAFF
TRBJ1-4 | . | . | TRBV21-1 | TGTGCCAGCAGCCCGGCCAAGAAACAGGAAAAACTGTTTTTT | CASSPAKKQEKLFF
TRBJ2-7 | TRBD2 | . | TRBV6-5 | TGTGCCAGCAGGTCGGTGGTAGCGGGAGCCCCCAGGCAGTACTTC | CASRSVVAGAPRQYF
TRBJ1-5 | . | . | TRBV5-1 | TGCGCCAGCAGCTTGGAGGGGATTAACAATCAGCCCCAGCATTTT | CASSLEGINNQPQHF
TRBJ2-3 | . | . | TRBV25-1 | TGTGCCAGCAGTGCGCCTGGGCGCACAGATACGCAGTATTTT | CASSAPGRTDTQYF
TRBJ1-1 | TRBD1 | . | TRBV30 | TGTGCCTGGAGTGTCAAGGACAGGGCGTCTGAAGCTTTCTTT | CAWSVKDRASEAFF
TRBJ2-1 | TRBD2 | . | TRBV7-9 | TGTGCCAGCAGCTTAGGCGGGGGGCGCTCCTACAATGAGCAGTTCTTC | CASSLGGGRSYNEQFF
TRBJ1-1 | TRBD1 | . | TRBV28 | TGTGCCAGCCGTCTCCCGGGACAGGGAAAAGGAGGAGCTTTCTTT | CASRLPGQGKGGAFF
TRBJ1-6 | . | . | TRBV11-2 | TGTGCCAGCAGCACCCGGGAGGGTCCCCTCCACTTT | CASSTREGPLHF
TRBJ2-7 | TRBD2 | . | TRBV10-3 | TGTGCCATCCGGTCACTAGCGGGGGTTTACGAGCAGTACTTC | CAIRSLAGVYEQYF
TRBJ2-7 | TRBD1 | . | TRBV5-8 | TGTGCCAGCAGCTTCTTTCCGGGACAGGGGGCCCACGAGCAGTACTTC | CASSFFPGQGAHEQYF
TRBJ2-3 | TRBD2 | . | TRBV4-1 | TGCGCCAGCAGCCTGACTAGCGGGGGGCCCTCTAGCACAGATACGCAGTATTTT | CASSLTSGGPSSTDTQYF